This T cell receptor beta chain was obtained from a study of T cell clonality in common variable immunodeficiency. The V and J ends lost 1 base and 0 bases respectively, with 16 bases between them. The CDR3 totals 17 residues. CDR1 GTSNPN and CDR2 SVGIG come from the germline V gene (reference sequence). This clone has more than one count but fewer than ten. The antigen remains unidentified. A much larger clone lies a single base off, so this may be a read error. The read stops 3 residues short of the end of the CDR3; the missing end is completed from the germline J gene. The data were produced by immunoSEQ multiplex PCR, yet TCRdb's version contains in-frame clones alone and is incomplete. The repertoire shows about 37,000 clones, none seen only once; the top ten take approximately 0.94%. Both groups were predominantly of Caucasian heritage. General study findings and limits: TCRbeta clonality was increased in CVID versus healthy controls. Shared TCRbeta clones were fewer between CVID subjects than controls. The cause of increased CVID clonality remains unclear without subpopulation sequencing.

The TCR comes from a person aged 18 to 75 in good health. The chain recombines TRBV30 with TRBJ1-3, with D perhaps matching TRBD1 (6 bases). The sequenced sample consisted of peripheral blood mononuclear cells. CDR3 region: CAWSDYGGTPSGNTIYF. CDR3 bases read: TGTGCCTGGAGTGACTATGGGGGCACCCCCTCTGGAAACACC. Combining the CDR3 with reference TRBV30 and TRBJ1-3 gives the whole variable domain SQTIHQWPATLVQPVGSPLSLECTVEGTSNPNLYWYRQAAGRGLQLLFYSVGIGQISSEVPQNLSASRPQDRQFILSSKKLLLSDSGFYLCAWSDYGGTPSGNTIYFGEGSWLTVV.